These T cell receptor beta chains were read from a single sample in a study of blood T cell repertoires in COVID-19. Clones were read by immunoSEQ multiplex PCR, and TCRdb kept only the in-frame ones, dropping some. This table holds roughly 190,000 clones, 82% found once. The sequenced sample consisted of peripheral blood. The receptors originated from a woman aged 55-75 years with COVID-19, enrolled during active disease. Both conserved end residues are trimmed from each CDR3.

j_call | v_call | cdr3_aa
TRBJ2-3 | TRBV18 | ASSPDQPGTDTQY
TRBJ1-2 | TRBV27 | ASSFFPDRTNYGYT
TRBJ1-2 | TRBV29-1 | SSFRDRPYGYT
TRBJ2-1 | TRBV7-6 | ASSLLAARRPIRYNEQF
TRBJ2-1 | TRBV10-3 | AIRGWRDNEQF
TRBJ1-2 | TRBV7-2 | ASSSTGQGVTYGYT
TRBJ1-6 | TRBV5-4 | ASSPTGTATEPLH
TRBJ2-5 | TRBV24-1 | ATSAPGGKETQY
TRBJ2-1 | TRBV2 | ASSNGLPAGHGEF
TRBJ1-6 | TRBV11-2 | ASNSGQADNSPLH
TRBJ1-1 | TRBV5-1 | ASSPTPADTEAF
TRBJ1-1 | TRBV10-3 | AISDDRGANTEAF
TRBJ2-3 | TRBV2 | ASSGLAGGGTDTQY
TRBJ1-1 | TRBV29-1 | SVDLSTGSGAF
TRBJ2-7 | TRBV7-2 | ASSPRTGVGEQY
TRBJ1-1 | TRBV5-1 | ASRQTMNTEAF
TRBJ1-2 | TRBV7-9 | ASSVRGRSNYGYT
TRBJ1-4 | TRBV5-6 | ASSLSGIGEKLF
TRBJ2-5 | TRBV5-4 | ASSLAGPGGKTQY
TRBJ1-3 | TRBV30 | AWSGSTGQYGNTIY
TRBJ1-1 | TRBV6-5 | ASGAVSSTEAF
TRBJ1-3 | TRBV2 | ASIPGQGASGNTIY
TRBJ2-1 | TRBV6-6 | ASEAGGANEQF
TRBJ2-6 | TRBV19 | ASSMRGGHSSGANVLT
TRBJ2-5 | TRBV7-8 | ASSRESGSWEETQY
TRBJ1-3 | TRBV9 | ASSAKGQSTIY
TRBJ2-2 | TRBV7-3 | ASSKTGDNTGELF
TRBJ1-2 | TRBV28 | ASDRTAQGDRAGYT
TRBJ2-5 | TRBV6-5 | ASSYSPRPEETQY
TRBJ2-7 | TRBV28 | ASSPSYLSYEQY
TRBJ1-5 | TRBV7-6 | ASSLSEYSNQPQH
TRBJ2-5 | TRBV5-1 | ASSARTGLETQY
TRBJ1-2 | TRBV7-9 | ASSLPQQTYGYT
TRBJ2-6 | TRBV5-1 | ASSLDGGGGANVLT
TRBJ1-3 | TRBV5-1 | ASSESTGSGNTIY
TRBJ2-7 | TRBV11-3 | ASSSPTGASDGGEQY
TRBJ2-2 | TRBV4-3 | ASSQEVGPNTGELF
TRBJ2-1 | TRBV7-9 | ASSFSFNEQF
TRBJ2-5 | TRBV19 | ASSPRRYQETQY
TRBJ1-6 | TRBV14 | ASSQVQGGTYNSPLH
TRBJ2-2 | TRBV5-1 | ASSRPDSRVTGELF
TRBJ1-1 | TRBV20-1 | SASVPPLNTEAF
TRBJ1-3 | TRBV7-8 | ASSLVRGTGGYTIY
TRBJ2-1 | TRBV11-3 | ASSGGLAEYNEQF
TRBJ1-3 | TRBV19 | ASRGHHSGNTIY
TRBJ1-6 | TRBV3-1/TRBV3-2 | ASRRDRGGSPLH
TRBJ1-3 | TRBV6-5 | ASKTGNSGNTIY
TRBJ2-3 | TRBV28 | ASSSWTSGGADTQY
TRBJ2-2 | TRBV5-1 | ASSFRQGATGELF
TRBJ2-7 | TRBV24-1 | ATSDTRGHYEQY
TRBJ1-1 | TRBV7-2 | ASSGQTNTEAF
TRBJ1-2 | TRBV5-1 | ASSPEPTGSIGYT
TRBJ2-2 | TRBV19 | ASTRVAGRGGELF
TRBJ2-3 | TRBV20-1 | SARDLDTQY
TRBJ2-2 | TRBV10-1 | ASSAWTDSGELF
TRBJ1-2 | TRBV29-1 | SVGARGAEDGYT
TRBJ2-7 | TRBV6-2/TRBV6-3 | ASSLTSGRAYEQY